The source of this T cell receptor beta chain is a study of CD4 and CD8 cells across lung adenocarcinoma regions. The CDR3 is 14 amino acids. CDR1 is WNHNN and CDR2 is SYGVQD in the germline V gene (reference sequence). TCRdb passed the PCR reads through MiXCR, listing each CDR3 protein once. The table records around 20,000 distinct CDR3 sequences, around 46% of them present only once. Notes on this clonotype: Germline is not matched at one junction end, which may reflect a read error.

The patients had localized lung adenocarcinoma, a non-small cell subtype. The TCR sequence derives from a male donor with lung adenocarcinoma. The CD4 and CD8 labels of this study may be unreliable. The chain carries TRBV10-1 and TRBJ2-3, with a weak D call TRBD2 (5 bases). Material for sequencing was CD8+ T cells from the margin of a lung tumor. CDR3 coding DNA: TGCGGCAGCAGGAGGCTGGGAGCCGAAGACACGCAGTATTTC. Translated, it gives CGSRRLGAEDTQYF.